Presented here are 27 T cell receptor beta chains from one specimen sequenced in a study of technical replicates of blood from a few donors. Sequencing used immunoSEQ multiplex PCR; TCRdb keeps in-frame clones, though not all of them. This sample carries about 6,900 clones, 96% of them seen once, and the ten largest clones take approximately 7.8%. Sequencing was done on a sample of PBMCs. The receptors were gathered from a human donor in good health.

V gene TRBV30 combines with J gene TRBJ1-5, with 7 nucleotides matching TRBD1. CDR3 length equals 13 residues. Per the germline V gene, CDR1 is GTSNPN and CDR2 is SVGIG (reference sequence). V shed 0 bases and J 5 bases; nucleotides not matched to a gene: 1. Here the CDR3 reads CAWSVGGDQPQHF. In DNA form, the CDR3 reads TGTGCCTGGAGTGTAGGGGGCGATCAGCCCCAGCATTTT.

The CDR3, as DNA: TGTGCCAGCAGTGAAATGGGCGGGTCAAACTACGAGCAGTACTTC. Its translation: CASSEMGGSNYEQYF. The J gene is TRBJ2-7, the V gene TRBV6-1, with D tentatively TRBD2 (5 bases). Trimming pared 2 bases from V and 3 bases from J, leaving 14 bases between. The CDR3 covers 15 residues. The germline gives CDR1 MNHNS, CDR2 SASEGT.

This chain connects TRBV7-8 to TRBJ1-1; D not certain. The length of the CDR3 is 14 residues. The V and J ends lost 1 base and 1 base respectively, with 7 bases between them. CDR1 is SGHVS and CDR2 is FQNEAQ in the germline V gene. CDR3 residues: CASSLGRGNTEAFF. The CDR3 DNA reads as TGTGCCAGCAGCTTAGGTCGGGGGAACACTGAAGCTTTCTTT.

This clone was counted once. V gene TRBV19 combines with J gene TRBJ2-3, with 10 bases that match TRBD2. J lost 0 bases, V lost 5 bases, and 8 bases had no gene match. The CDR3 contains 17 residues. Germline assignment: CDR1 LNHDA and CDR2 SQIVND (reference sequence). CDR3 region: CASSPGLADRSTDTQYF. The CDR3 nucleotides are TGTGCCAGTAGTCCAGGACTAGCGGACCGAAGCACAGATACGCAGTATTTT.

The chain is built from TRBV18 and TRBJ2-3, with 8 bases that match TRBD1. Germline-derived CDR1 and CDR2 are KGHSH and LQKENI. V lost 3 bases and J lost 4; bases outside the gene matches: 6. This CDR3 has 15 amino acids. CDR3 DNA sequence: TGTGCCAGCTCACCGTTGGGACAGGAGGCAGATACGCAGTATTTT. This gives the protein CASSPLGQEADTQYF.

This sequence joins TRBV30 and TRBJ2-2; tentatively, D is TRBD1 (5 bases). Germline V CDR1 and CDR2: GTSNPN, SVGIG (reference sequence). V lost 3 bases and J 1 base, leaving 12 bases between the germline ends. This CDR3 is built from 15 residues. The CDR3 DNA reads as TGTGCCTGGAGAGGGGCTATCCTGAACACCGGGGAGCTGTTTTTT. Protein sequence: CAWRGAILNTGELFF.

V usage is TRBV5-6 and J usage is TRBJ1-4; the D is unclear. From germline, CDR1 is SGHDT and CDR2 YYEEEE. V lost 5 bases to trimming and J lost 5 bases, with 13 bases between them. The CDR3 is 14 amino acids. The DNA of the CDR3 is TGTGCCAGCAGAATGACAACGATGAATGAAAAACTGTTTTTT. It specifies CASRMTTMNEKLFF.

This clone has just one count. The V gene is TRBV6-5, the J gene TRBJ1-5, with unresolved D. Trimming removed 0 bases at V and 5 bases at J, with 11 bases between. The CDR3 loop spans 15 amino acids. Germline V gives CDR1 MNHEY, CDR2 SVGAGI. The chain's CDR3 is CASSYSRTADQPQHF. In DNA, the CDR3 is TGTGCCAGCAGTTACTCGAGAACAGCTGATCAGCCCCAGCATTTT.

This clone was counted once. The chain joins TRBV30 to TRBJ2-2, with TRBD1 matching over 10 bases. V gave up 7 bases and J gave up 2 bases; unmatched junction bases: 4. CDR1 GTSNPN and CDR2 SVGIG come from the germline V gene (reference sequence). The CDR3 consists of 14 residues. For the CDR3, the DNA is TGTGCCTTTTGGGACAGGGGAAACACCGGGGAGCTGTTTTTT. Its protein product is CAFWDRGNTGELFF.

This chain uses TRBV6-1 with TRBJ2-2, with TRBD2 identical over 7 bases. V dropped 1 base and J dropped 4; count of bases not matched to a gene: 3. This CDR3 is 15 amino acids long. Germline V gene lookup returns CDR1 MNHNS and CDR2 SASEGT. In nucleotides, the CDR3 is TGTGCCAGCAGTGAAGTGACGGGAGGCACCGGGGAGCTGTTTTTT. This translates into CASSEVTGGTGELFF.

This chain links TRBV6-1 with TRBJ1-2; D call uncertain. CDR1 is MNHNS and CDR2 is SASEGT in the germline V gene. There are 13 residues in the CDR3. Trimming took off 9 bases at V and 4 bases at J, with 15 bases between the two ends. The CDR3 spells CARKEDGGYGYTF. The CDR3 bases are TGTGCCAGGAAGGAGGACGGCGGCTATGGCTACACCTTC.

This clone came up once. The V call is TRBV6-5, the J call TRBJ2-1; 10 bases match TRBD2. Trimming cost V 2 bases and J 9 bases; bases outside gene matches: 10. Germline V CDR1 and CDR2: MNHEY, SVGAGI. This CDR3 has 16 residues. The CDR3 DNA sequence: TGTGCCAGCAGTTACATAGCGGGAGGCCCCTCCGCTGAGCAGTTCTTC. It codes for CASSYIAGGPSAEQFF.

This clone was seen only once. This chain uses TRBV9 with TRBJ2-2, with 13 bases that match TRBD2. The CDR3 spans 16 residues. The trim removed 4 bases at V and 6 bases at J, leaving 6 bases unmatched. The germline CDR1 and CDR2 sequences are SGDLS and YYNGEE. The CDR3 bases are TGTGCCAGCAGCCCCAGGACTAGCGGGAGCGCCGGGGAGCTGTTTTTT. Protein product: CASSPRTSGSAGELFF.

The rearrangement uses TRBV28 and TRBJ2-7, with 8 bases matching TRBD2. Per the germline V gene, CDR1 is MDHEN and CDR2 is SYDVKM. This CDR3 contains 14 residues. V lost 6 bases, J lost 4 bases, and 8 bases stayed unmatched. CDR3 region: CASRPGGSKYEQYF. CDR3 bases: TGTGCCAGCAGACCGGGGGGGTCTAAATACGAGCAGTACTTC. The whole variable domain, remainder taken from reference TRBV28 and TRBJ2-7, is DVKVTQSSRYLVKRTGEKVFLECVQDMDHENMFWYRQDPGLGLRLIYFSYDVKMKEKGDIPEGYSVSREKKERFSLILESASTNQTSMYLCASRPGGSKYEQYFGPGTRLTVT.

J is TRBJ2-7 and V is TRBV2; TRBD2 aligns across 11 bases. Per the germline V gene, CDR1 is SNHLY and CDR2 is FYNNEI. The V segment lost 5 bases and the J segment 4 bases; nucleotides outside the gene matches: 4. This CDR3 is built from 14 residues. CDR3: CASSPGTSGYEQYF. In DNA form, the CDR3 reads TGTGCCAGCAGTCCCGGGACTAGCGGATACGAGCAGTACTTC.

V gene TRBV15 combines with J gene TRBJ1-5, with 7 bases fitting TRBD1. The CDR3 loop spans 14 amino acids. V lost 3 bases, J lost 5 bases, and 4 bases stayed unmatched. Germline-derived CDR1 and CDR2 are LNHNV and YYDKDF (reference sequence). The CDR3 region has the DNA TGTGCCACCAGCAGGACAGGGCCCCATCAGCCCCAGCATTTT. Translated: CATSRTGPHQPQHF.

This sequence joins TRBV11-2 and TRBJ2-1, with TRBD2 as a possible D gene (5 bases). CDR1 is SGHAT and CDR2 is FQNNGV in the germline V gene. Trimming left V 5 bases short and J 9 bases short, with 20 bases between. The CDR3 is 15 residues long. Here the CDR3 reads CASSRVFYDAGEQFF. CDR3 DNA sequence: TGTGCCAGCAGCCGTGTCTTTTACGACGCGGGTGAGCAGTTCTTC.

This sequence joins TRBV28 and TRBJ2-2; possibly TRBD2 for D (6 bases). CDR1 and CDR2 (germline): MDHEN, SYDVKM. This CDR3 region has 14 residues. Trimming removed 6 bases from V and 3 bases from J, with 11 bases in between. The CDR3 region is CASREGPYTGELFF. The CDR3 DNA sequence: TGTGCCAGCAGGGAGGGCCCTTACACCGGGGAGCTGTTTTTT.

The chain couples TRBV7-8 to TRBJ2-7; 7 bases agree with TRBD1. The trim removed 1 base at V and 0 bases at J, leaving 9 bases unmatched. Germline lookup yields CDR1 SGHVS and CDR2 FQNEAQ. CDR3 size: 17 residues. The CDR3, as DNA: TGTGCCAGCAGCTTAGTAGTCGTCGGGACAGCCTCCTACGAGCAGTACTTC. It codes for CASSLVVVGTASYEQYF.

The J gene is TRBJ1-1, the V gene TRBV15; weak D call: TRBD1 (5 bases). The germline CDR1 and CDR2 sequences are LNHNV and YYDKDF (reference sequence). Trimming removed 4 bases from V and 5 bases from J, with 14 bases in between. The CDR3 covers 14 residues. CDR3 in DNA: TGTGCCACCAGCACCGGGGGGATAGAAACTGAAGCTTTCTTT. It is translated as CATSTGGIETEAFF.

This chain uses TRBV18 with TRBJ1-2; 8 nucleotides align to TRBD1. The CDR3 consists of 14 residues. CDR1 and CDR2 (germline): KGHSH, LQKENI. Trimming removed 6 bases from V and 8 bases from J; junction bases left unmatched: 11. The DNA of the CDR3 is TGTGCCAGCTCGACAATACAGGGGGATCGGGGCTACACCTTC. Translating gives CASSTIQGDRGYTF.

The genes are TRBV2 and TRBJ1-2; 7 positions agree with TRBD1. CDR1 and CDR2 from the germline V gene are SNHLY and FYNNEI. J gave up 3 bases and V 4 bases, and 8 bases lay outside the gene matches. The length of the CDR3 is 15 residues. The CDR3 spells CASSVAWTGDYGYTF. The CDR3, as DNA: TGTGCCAGCAGTGTGGCTTGGACAGGCGACTATGGCTACACCTTC.

The chain carries TRBV30 and TRBJ2-3; no reliable D call. This CDR3 contains 14 residues. V lost 4 bases and J lost 4, with 15 bases in between. Germline V CDR1 and CDR2: GTSNPN, SVGIG (reference sequence). CDR3 sequence reads: CAWTWLGSADTQYF. The CDR3 DNA sequence: TGTGCCTGGACTTGGCTAGGTTCGGCAGATACGCAGTATTTT.

The CDR3 loop reads CASSLDLVLSDEQYF. CDR3 coding DNA: TGCGCCAGCAGCTTGGATCTAGTTCTGTCAGACGAGCAGTACTTC. The J gene is TRBJ2-7, the V gene TRBV5-1, with D uncertain. Trimming removed 0 bases at V and 5 bases at J, with 15 bases between. Germline V gene sequence: CDR1 SGHRS, CDR2 YFSETQ. The length of the CDR3 is 15 residues.

The chain recombines TRBV4-2 with TRBJ2-7, with 8 positions matching TRBD2. This CDR3 is built from 17 residues. The germline V gene encodes CDR1 LGHNA and CDR2 YNFKEQ. V gave up 0 bases and J gave up 4 bases; unmatched junction bases: 11. The CDR3 sequence is CASSQEGLAGFVYEQYF. CDR3 coding DNA: TGTGCCAGCAGCCAAGAAGGGCTAGCGGGTTTCGTATACGAGCAGTACTTC.

The chain is built from TRBV11-2 and TRBJ2-7, with 12 bases aligning to TRBD2. Germline trimming cut 2 bases from V and 4 bases from J; bases unmatched to any gene: 3. The CDR3 has 15 residues. CDR1 SGHAT and CDR2 FQNNGV come from the germline V gene. The chain's CDR3 is CASSLRLAGVYEQYF. The CDR3 DNA follows: TGTGCCAGCAGCTTAAGACTAGCGGGAGTTTACGAGCAGTACTTC.

The gene calls are TRBV19 and TRBJ2-6; 7 nucleotides match TRBD1. Trimming at V came to 3 bases and at J to 1 base, leaving 12 bases not matched to a gene. CDR1 LNHDA and CDR2 SQIVND come from the germline V gene (reference sequence). The CDR3 covers 19 residues. CDR3 protein: CASSIPSRDSFSGANVLTF. In DNA, the CDR3 is TGTGCCAGTAGTATTCCGTCGAGGGACAGTTTTTCTGGGGCCAACGTCCTGACTTTC.